This T cell receptor beta chain comes out of a study of control samples from healthy donors and cancer patients. The method was immunoSEQ multiplex PCR; TCRdb's version includes in-frame clones alone and lacks a portion of them. The table lists tens of thousands of clones, around nine tenths of them singletons, with about 1.6% in the top ten. Trimming cost V 4 bases and J 2 bases, with 11 bases left between them. From germline, CDR1 is MNHEY and CDR2 SMNVEV (reference sequence). The CDR3 is 14 amino acids. The source is a man in his forties with colorectal cancer. This chain links TRBV27 with TRBJ1-1, with D hard to call. The sequenced sample was PBMCs. CDR3 region: CASSWEGSNTEAFF. CDR3 DNA sequence: TGTGCCAGCAGTTGGGAGGGATCTAACACTGAAGCTTTCTTT.